Shown below are 8 T cell receptor beta chains from a single sample sequenced in a study. Treg sorting used a CD4+CD25+CD127-/low gate. TCRdb used MiXCR to reprocess the 5' RACE reads, holding one entry per CDR3 protein. The sample carries 50,000 to 60,000 distinct CDR3 sequences, less than 25% recorded once. Material: tumor-infiltrating Tregs sorted from the breast tumor. Receptors were obtained from a female donor with breast cancer.

This chain uses TRBV9 with TRBJ1-2; no clear D. The CDR3 length is 13 residues. The germline gives CDR1 SGDLS, CDR2 YYNGEE. V was cut by 2 bases and J by 5 bases, with 10 bases left in between. CDR3 DNA: TGTGCCAGCAGCGTCGACGGGAAATATGGCTACACCTTC. Protein: CASSVDGKYGYTF.

CDR3 region: CATSDRLAGLDTQYF. DNA of the CDR3: TGTGCCACCAGTGATAGACTAGCGGGGTTGGATACGCAGTATTTT. The chain combines TRBV24-1 with TRBJ2-3; 11 bases are shared with TRBD2. The CDR3 extends over 15 amino acids. The V gene's germline CDR1 is KGHDR and CDR2 SFDVKD. V was clipped by 3 bases and J by 6 bases; unmatched bases: 4.

This rearrangement joins TRBV7-2 to TRBJ2-2; D is undetermined. V lost 5 bases, J lost 2 bases, and 12 bases lay in between. The germline V gene encodes CDR1 SGHTA and CDR2 FQGNSA. The CDR3 totals 15 residues. The CDR3 loop reads CASSRGSHNTGELFF. Written as DNA, the CDR3 is TGTGCCAGCAGCCGAGGTAGTCACAACACCGGGGAGCTGTTTTTT. Supplemented by reference TRBV7-2 and TRBJ2-2, the full variable domain reads GAGVSQSPSNKVTEKGKDVELRCDPISGHTALYWYRQSLGQGLEFLIYFQGNSAPDKSGLPSDRFSAERTGGSVSTLTIQRTQQEDSAVYLCASSRGSHNTGELFFGEGSRLTVL.

This clonotype was picked up a small number of times. Here the CDR3 reads CSVRGGHQETQYF. CDR3 nucleotides: TGCAGCGTTCGTGGGGGGCACCAAGAGACCCAGTACTTC. The V gene is TRBV29-1, the J gene TRBJ2-5; D is perhaps TRBD1 or TRBD2 (6 bases each). This CDR3 contains 13 residues. Trimming removed 5 bases at V and 0 bases at J, with 10 bases between. Germline CDR1 SQVTM, CDR2 ANQGSEA.

In its sample, this clonotype was seen many times. CDR3 DNA sequence: TGCGCCAGCAGCCCCCTGGCAGGGGCAAACACTGAAGCTTTCTTT. Its protein product is CASSPLAGANTEAFF. J is TRBJ1-1 and V is TRBV5-1; the D gene is possibly TRBD1 (6 bases). V was trimmed by 4 bases and J by 2 bases, leaving 15 bases between them. Germline loops: CDR1 SGHRS, CDR2 YFSETQ. The CDR3 runs 15 residues.

This clonotype showed up many times. The rearrangement joins TRBV5-1 to TRBJ1-1; no clear D. The CDR3 covers 16 residues. The germline CDR1 and CDR2 sequences are SGHRS and YFSETQ. Trimming pared 0 bases from V and 1 base from J, leaving 13 bases between. The CDR3 reads CASSLGETEGNTEAFF. CDR3 nucleotide sequence: TGCGCCAGCAGCTTGGGGGAAACAGAGGGGAACACTGAAGCTTTCTTT.

With respect to this clonotype: One end of the junction is discordant with germline, which a read error may explain. The chain recombines TRBV7-2 with TRBJ2-1; 10 nucleotides line up with TRBD2. This CDR3 spans 12 amino acids. In germline, CDR1 is SGHTA, CDR2 FQGNSA. In DNA form, the CDR3 reads TGTGCCAGCAGCGGACCGGGACTAGCGAAGGTCTTC. This translates into CASSGPGLAKVF.

This clonotype was recorded many times. V is TRBV2 and J is TRBJ2-1; 9 bases are shared with TRBD2. With 6 bases clipped from V and 7 bases from J, the junction kept 10 bases outside the gene matches. CDR1 and CDR2 (germline): SNHLY, FYNNEI. The CDR3 totals 15 residues. The CDR3: CASRPSGAKGNEQFF. The DNA for the CDR3 is TGTGCCAGCAGGCCTAGCGGGGCGAAAGGTAATGAGCAGTTCTTC. The full variable domain, with the rest looked up from reference TRBV2 and TRBJ2-1, is EPEVTQTPSHQVTQMGQEVILRCVPISNHLYFYWYRQILGQKVEFLVSFYNNEISEKSEIFDDQFSVERPDGSNFTLKIRSTKLEDSAMYFCASRPSGAKGNEQFFGPGTRLTVL.